The table lists the clone carrying this T cell receptor beta chain with a few counts. This record comes from a study of early T cells in non-severe SARS-CoV-2 infection. Germline V lookup: CDR1 DFQATT, CDR2 SNEGSKA (reference sequence). The CDR3 is 14 amino acids. Trimming pared 5 bases from V and 0 bases from J, leaving 11 bases between. Each CDR3 protein gets one entry after TCRdb re-called the 5' RACE reads with MiXCR. The table lists about 77,000 distinct CDR3 sequences, roughly 16% of them singletons, with 2.5% to 3% in the top ten. The chain carries TRBV20-1 and TRBJ1-3; perhaps TRBD1 as D (6 bases). Sequencing used whole blood. The source of this sequence is an adult who was a healthcare worker with PCR-confirmed SARS-CoV-2 infection or an uninfected control (not recorded which). Written as DNA, the CDR3 is TGCAGTGCTCCTGACAGGTTCTCTGGAAACACCATATATTTT. Translating it yields CSAPDRFSGNTIYF.